This T cell receptor beta chain was documented in a study of blood T cell repertoires in COVID-19. Study-level background: Spain, Italy and the United States supplied samples that represented acute and convalescent COVID-19.

This clone was seen more than once but under ten times. Authors' methods: Counts of nucleated cells, estimated from reference gene primer amplification, were obtained. The assay was immunoSEQ multiplex PCR, and TCRdb's table has in-frame clones only and misses some. Clone size and the V and J calls come from that table; the DNA yielded D and trimming. There are roughly 4,900 clones in the sample; roughly 67% occur only once, and 37% lies in the top ten. The germline CDR1 and CDR2 sequences are SGDLS and YYNGEE. V lost 7 bases and J lost 9, with 11 bases in between. This CDR3 has 12 amino acids. The clonotype originates from a human donor in a cohort sampled during active COVID-19. The genes are TRBV9 and TRBJ1-6; D remains ambiguous. The sample comprised peripheral blood. CDR3 amino acids: CASGGRRSPLHF. The DNA of the CDR3 is TGTGCCAGCGGCGGGAGGCGTTCACCCCTCCACTTT.